This TCR beta chain derives from a study of cytomegalovirus exposure and HLA in healthy donors. Study-wide results and caveats: Prior analysis indicated that the majority of TCR beta V segments exhibited productivity approximately 90% or approximately 30% of the time. A later look showed TCR association rates differing by HLA locus, highest for DRB1 and lowest for HLA-C.

With 10 bases clipped from V and 7 bases from J, the junction kept 12 bases outside the gene matches. The CDR3 totals 14 residues. Per the germline V gene, CDR1 is MNHNS and CDR2 is SASEGT. There are a few counts of this clone. The antigen remains undetermined. The primer mix had 60 Vbeta and 13 Jbeta primers. Sequencing used immunoSEQ multiplex PCR; TCRdb keeps in-frame clones, though not all of them. The repertoire includes about 190,000 clones, approximately 87% of them detected once, and over 1% sits in the top ten. J is TRBJ2-2 and V is TRBV6-1; TRBD2 aligns across 7 bases. The sample was PBMCs. This clonotype was obtained from a young man in good health and CMV-seronegative. Here the CDR3 reads CAIPVGGEVGELFF. The CDR3 DNA sequence: TGTGCCATACCCGTGGGGGGGGAGGTCGGGGAGCTGTTTTTT.